This T cell receptor (beta chain) was recovered during a study of blood T cells in healthy people across ages. A note on this clonotype: The antigen remains unidentified.

Total RNA was isolated from each sample in quantities of at least 6 micrograms. A second roughly 6 to 12 cycle PCR used barcoded and J-beta primers. TCRdb called the 5' RACE reads again in MiXCR, with one record for every CDR3 protein. This table holds 1,300,000 or so distinct CDR3 sequences, roughly 64% found once. The CDR3 consists of 14 residues. The trim removed 0 bases at V and 1 base at J, leaving 3 bases unmatched. In germline, CDR1 is GTSNPN, CDR2 SVGIG (reference sequence). Study-level results: The study could not conclusively compare naive and antigen-experienced cells, given its unsorted PBMCs.

The source is a man aged 18 to 30 in good health. Specimen: blood. V and J are TRBV30 and TRBJ2-7; 7 nucleotides match TRBD2. The CDR3 loop reads CAWSVLGGSYEQYF. CDR3 in DNA: TGTGCCTGGAGTGTACTGGGGGGGTCCTACGAGCAGTACTTC.